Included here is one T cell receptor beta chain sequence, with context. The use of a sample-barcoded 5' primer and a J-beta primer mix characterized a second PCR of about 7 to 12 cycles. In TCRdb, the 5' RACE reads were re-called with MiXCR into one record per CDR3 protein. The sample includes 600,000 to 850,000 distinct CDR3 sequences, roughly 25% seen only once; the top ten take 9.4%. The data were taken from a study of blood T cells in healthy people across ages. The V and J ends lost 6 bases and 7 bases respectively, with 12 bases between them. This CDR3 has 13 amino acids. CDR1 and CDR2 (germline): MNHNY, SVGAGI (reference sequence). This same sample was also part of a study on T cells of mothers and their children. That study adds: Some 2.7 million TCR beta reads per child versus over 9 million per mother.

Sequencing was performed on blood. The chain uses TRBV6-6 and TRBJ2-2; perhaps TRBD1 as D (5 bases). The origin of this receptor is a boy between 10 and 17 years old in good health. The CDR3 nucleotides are TGTGCCAGCAGCCTCAGGGAAGGCGGGGAGCTGTTTTTT. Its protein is CASSLREGGELFF.